The 16 T cell receptor beta chains presented below share a single source sample, sequenced in a study of identifying expanded T cells in peripheral blood. The data were produced by immunoSEQ multiplex PCR, yet TCRdb's version contains in-frame clones alone and is incomplete. The sample records some 96,000 clones, over 75% being singletons. The sequenced sample consisted of blood. The receptors come from a person aged 18 to 75 in good health.

The chain carries TRBV5-1 and TRBJ1-2, with TRBD1 matching over 8 bases. Trimming cost V 9 bases and J 2 bases; bases outside gene matches: 3. The CDR3 contains 12 residues. Germline V gene sequence: CDR1 SGHRS, CDR2 YFSETQ. The CDR3 region is CATGDRNYGYTF. The CDR3 DNA reads as TGCGCCACCGGGGACAGGAACTATGGCTACACCTTC.

This chain connects TRBV10-3 to TRBJ2-3, with 8 bases identical to TRBD2. J was trimmed by 7 bases and V by 4 bases; bases with no gene match: 13. CDR3 length: 16 residues. Germline CDR1 is ENHRY and CDR2 is SYGVKD. The CDR3 nucleotides read TGTGCCATCAGTGCCCCCGGCAGCGGGAGAAGGAATACGCAGTATTTT. Translated: CAISAPGSGRRNTQYF.

This clone has a single count. The genes are TRBV9 and TRBJ1-2; 9 nucleotides match TRBD1. The CDR3 loop spans 15 amino acids. CDR1 is SGDLS and CDR2 is YYNGEE in the germline V gene. The J segment lost 3 bases and the V segment lost 2 bases, leaving 5 bases of the junction unmatched. CDR3 amino acids: CASSVEGTGYYGYTF. DNA for the CDR3: TGTGCCAGCAGCGTTGAAGGGACAGGGTACTATGGCTACACCTTC.

The chain combines TRBV18 with TRBJ2-5, with D maybe TRBD1 (6 bases). CDR1 is KGHSH, CDR2 LQKENI, per germline. Trimming removed 1 base at V and 4 bases at J, with 13 bases between. The CDR3 contains 15 residues. CDR3 sequence reads: CASSPRQVSGETQYF. The CDR3 region has the DNA TGTGCCAGCTCACCACGACAGGTCTCGGGAGAGACCCAGTACTTC.

The chain joins TRBV12-5 to TRBJ2-7; 11 positions match TRBD2. The ends lost 6 bases at V and 1 base at J; junction bases unmatched: 2. Germline-derived CDR1 and CDR2 are LGHNT and FRNRAP. This CDR3 is 14 amino acids long. This CDR3 reads CASGTSGASYEQYF. For the CDR3, the DNA is TGTGCTAGTGGGACTAGCGGGGCGTCCTACGAGCAGTACTTC.

V is TRBV6-1 and J is TRBJ2-7; D may match TRBD1 or TRBD2 (5 bases each). The germline gives CDR1 MNHNS, CDR2 SASEGT. This CDR3 contains 12 residues. Trimming removed 3 bases at V and 6 bases at J, with 9 bases between. In nucleotides, the CDR3 is TGTGCCAGCAGTGAGAGGGGAGCCGAGCAGTACTTC. As protein: CASSERGAEQYF.

This clone came up once. This chain links TRBV9 with TRBJ1-1; tentatively, D is TRBD1 (5 bases). The CDR3 consists of 14 residues. The V gene lost 5 bases and the J gene lost 7 bases, with 18 bases spanning the gap. CDR1 is SGDLS, CDR2 YYNGEE, per germline. CDR3 in DNA: TGTGCCAGCAGTGCCACCGGGACGGCCTATGAAGCTTTCTTT. Amino acids: CASSATGTAYEAFF. Combining the CDR3 with reference TRBV9 and TRBJ1-1 gives the whole variable domain DSGVTQTPKHLITATGQRVTLRCSPRSGDLSVYWYQQSLDQGLQFLIQYYNGEERAKGNILERFSAQQFPDLHSELNLSSLELGDSALYFCASSATGTAYEAFFGQGTRLTVV.

This clone was seen only a few times. The chain employs TRBV7-6 and TRBJ2-7; the D gene is possibly TRBD1 (6 bases). With 1 base removed from V and 6 bases from J, the gap between germline ends came to 7 bases. The CDR3 is 12 amino acids. Germline assignment: CDR1 SGHVS and CDR2 FNYEAQ. DNA for the CDR3: TGTGCCAGCAGCTTAGACAGGGCCGAGCAGTACTTC. It is translated as CASSLDRAEQYF.

The chain carries TRBV5-6 and TRBJ1-1; D perhaps matches TRBD1 (6 bases). This CDR3 contains 15 residues. The germline V and J ends were trimmed by 1 base and 2 bases, with 12 bases remaining between them. The germline gives CDR1 SGHDT, CDR2 YYEEEE. The CDR3 DNA sequence: TGTGCCAGCAGCTTGAAGGACAGATCTAACACTGAAGCTTTCTTT. It codes for CASSLKDRSNTEAFF.

The chain uses TRBV20-1 and TRBJ1-1, with a weak D call TRBD1 (5 bases). V gave up 5 bases and J gave up 5 bases, with 9 bases separating them. The CDR3 extends over 11 amino acids. Germline values: CDR1 DFQATT, CDR2 SNEGSKA (reference sequence). The CDR3 here is CSAPGITEAFF. The CDR3 DNA reads as TGCAGTGCTCCAGGGATAACTGAAGCTTTCTTT.

This chain links TRBV30 with TRBJ2-7; D unresolved. This CDR3 is built from 13 residues. The V and J ends lost 1 base and 7 bases respectively, with 14 bases between them. Germline V CDR1 and CDR2: GTSNPN, SVGIG (reference sequence). The CDR3 bases are TGTGCCTGGAGTGCCAGTCCTCCTAGAGAGCAGTACTTC. The encoded protein is CAWSASPPREQYF.

The V call is TRBV30, the J call TRBJ2-1, with D perhaps matching TRBD2 (5 bases). Germline V lookup: CDR1 GTSNPN, CDR2 SVGIG (reference sequence). The CDR3 extends over 15 amino acids. V was trimmed by 0 bases and J by 6 bases, leaving 15 bases between them. CDR3 region: CAWSVLGVVSNEQFF. The CDR3 DNA reads TGTGCCTGGAGTGTACTGGGAGTAGTTTCCAATGAGCAGTTCTTC. The full variable domain, rest sourced from reference TRBV30 and TRBJ2-1, is SQTIHQWPATLVQPVGSPLSLECTVEGTSNPNLYWYRQAAGRGLQLLFYSVGIGQISSEVPQNLSASRPQDRQFILSSKKLLLSDSGFYLCAWSVLGVVSNEQFFGPGTRLTVL.

V and J are TRBV27 and TRBJ2-4, with unresolved D. The V end was cut by 2 bases, the J end by 2 bases, with 7 bases between. There are 14 residues in the CDR3. Germline loops: CDR1 MNHEY, CDR2 SMNVEV (reference sequence). Here the CDR3 reads CASSLTGPKNIQYF. The CDR3 DNA follows: TGTGCCAGCAGTTTAACCGGGCCCAAAAACATTCAGTACTTC.

This clone was seen a few times. This chain links TRBV19 with TRBJ2-1; D gene uncertain. The CDR3 is made up of 12 amino acids. The V gene's germline CDR1 is LNHDA and CDR2 SQIVND (reference sequence). Trimming stripped 3 bases from V and 4 bases from J, with 4 bases between. CDR3 amino acids: CASSIGYNEQFF. The CDR3 DNA is TGTGCCAGTAGTATCGGTTACAATGAGCAGTTCTTC.

The rearrangement joins TRBV27 to TRBJ2-5; D gene unclear. The tail of the sequence fits TRBJ2-7 better, so the J call may be wrong. This CDR3 has 15 amino acids. The germline V gene has CDR1 MNHEY and CDR2 SMNVEV (reference sequence). For the CDR3, the DNA is TGTGCCAGCAGTCCCCCGTCCGTAGGGCTCTACGAGCAGTACTTC. Amino acid sequence: CASSPPSVGLYEQYF.

The chain recombines TRBV6-6 with TRBJ1-2; possibly TRBD1 for D (6 bases). The germline V gene has CDR1 MNHNY and CDR2 SVGAGI (reference sequence). The CDR3 has 14 amino acids. The germline V and J ends were trimmed by 7 bases and 1 base, with 13 bases remaining between them. Here the CDR3 reads CASTNTGNNYGYTF. Written as DNA, the CDR3 is TGTGCCAGCACAAACACAGGGAATAACTATGGCTACACCTTC.